The clone carrying this T cell receptor (beta chain) occurred a few times. Its antigen is not identified. Clones were sequenced by immunoSEQ multiplex PCR, and TCRdb holds only the in-frame ones, with some missing. The sample yields roughly 30,000 clones, approximately 83% seen once. These data belong to a study of tumor-infiltrating lymphocytes in localized non-small cell lung cancer. Whole-study results and caveats: Not all patients were TCR sequenced, owing to tissue quantity.

The CDR3 runs to 14 residues. Looked up from germline, CDR1 is SEHNR and CDR2 is FQNEAQ (reference sequence). V gave up 5 bases and J gave up 4 bases; unmatched junction bases: 6. The sequence was obtained from a human donor with non-small cell lung cancer. The genes are TRBV7-9 and TRBJ2-7; 9 bases match TRBD1. The sample was lung tumor tissue. The CDR3: CASSPGQGLYEQYF. DNA of the CDR3: TGTGCCAGCAGCCCAGGACAGGGGTTATACGAGCAGTACTTC. The variable domain in full, with the rest retrieved from reference TRBV7-9 and TRBJ2-7, is DTGVSQNPRHKITKRGQNVTFRCDPISEHNRLYWYRQTLGQGPEFLTYFQNEAQLEKSRLLSDRFSAERPKGSFSTLEIQRTEQGDSAMYLCASSPGQGLYEQYFGPGTRLTVT.